One sample yielded the 15 T cell receptor beta chains listed below, sequenced in a study of early T cells in non-severe SARS-CoV-2 infection. TCRdb redid the calling of the 5' RACE reads with MiXCR, one entry per CDR3 protein. The profile covers roughly 40,000 distinct CDR3 sequences, with about 7% appearing a single time and roughly 8% taken by the ten largest. The sample was whole blood. These receptors all come from an adult who was a healthcare worker with PCR-confirmed SARS-CoV-2 infection or an uninfected control (not recorded which).

This clonotype was counted many times. This chain uses TRBV7-9 with TRBJ1-1, with 8 nucleotides matching TRBD1. The CDR3 contains 18 residues. V shed 2 bases, J shed 3 bases, and the junction held 14 bases outside the gene matches. CDR1 is SEHNR, CDR2 FQNEAQ, per germline (reference sequence). Here the CDR3 reads CASSLLPGAGGADTEAFF. The CDR3 bases are TGTGCCAGCAGCTTATTGCCGGGGGCAGGGGGCGCGGACACTGAAGCTTTCTTT.

This clonotype came up a few times. J is TRBJ2-2 and V is TRBV29-1; D call uncertain. Germline CDR1 is SQVTM and CDR2 is ANQGSEA. The V gene lost 3 bases and the J gene lost 7 bases, with 9 bases spanning the gap. The CDR3 has 12 residues. CDR3 loop: CSVDPGGGELFF. CDR3 coding DNA: TGCAGCGTTGATCCGGGCGGCGGGGAGCTGTTTTTT.

This clonotype showed up many times. The chain carries TRBV3-1 and TRBJ1-5; D remains unclear. Per germline, CDR1 LGHDT and CDR2 YNNKEL (reference sequence). CDR3 length equals 15 residues. The V end lost 1 base, the J end lost 3 bases, and 10 bases lay between the germline ends. The CDR3 bases are TGTGCCAGCAGCCAAGGCCCAGGTACCAATCAGCCCCAGCATTTT. Translation: CASSQGPGTNQPQHF.

This clonotype was seen a handful of times. The rearrangement joins TRBV4-3 to TRBJ1-4; TRBD1 matches at 10 bases. The ends lost 1 base at V and 8 bases at J; junction bases unmatched: 7. Germline V gene lookup returns CDR1 LGHNA and CDR2 YSLEER. The CDR3 has 16 residues. The CDR3 DNA reads as TGCGCCAGCAGCCAAGGGGGACAGGGGCGGCGAGAAAAACTGTTTTTT. Translating it yields CASSQGGQGRREKLFF.

The chain combines TRBV6-6 with TRBJ1-1; D is unresolved. Trimming stripped 6 bases from V and 2 bases from J, with 7 bases between. CDR3 length: 12 amino acids. The germline CDR1 and CDR2 sequences are MNHNY and SVGAGI (reference sequence). Here the CDR3 reads CASSQVNTEAFF. DNA of the CDR3: TGTGCCAGCAGCCAAGTCAACACTGAAGCTTTCTTT.

The chain recombines TRBV12-3 or TRBV12-4 with TRBJ1-1; D ambiguous. This CDR3 is built from 14 residues. Trimming left V 5 bases short and J 3 bases short, with 13 bases between. The CDR3 region is CASSIFDRYTEAFF. For the CDR3, the DNA is TGTGCCAGCAGTATCTTTGACCGATACACTGAAGCTTTCTTT.

This clonotype was seen only a few times. The gene calls are TRBV6-6 and TRBJ1-4, with D perhaps matching TRBD1 (6 bases). The germline CDR1 and CDR2 sequences are MNHNY and SVGAGI (reference sequence). The CDR3 has 15 residues. V was clipped by 4 bases and J by 8 bases, with 17 bases between them. Here the CDR3 DNA reads TGTGCCAGCAGTTCCCTATTGGGGGGCCAGGAAAAACTGTTTTTT. Translated: CASSSLLGGQEKLFF.

This clonotype was picked up many times. V and J are TRBV12-3 or TRBV12-4 and TRBJ2-1, with D perhaps matching TRBD2 (5 bases). CDR3 length: 14 amino acids. The germline V and J ends were trimmed by 1 base and 3 bases, with 7 bases remaining between them. For the CDR3, the DNA is TGTGCCAGCAGTTTAGGAGCGGTCTACAATGAGCAGTTCTTC. Translating it yields CASSLGAVYNEQFF.

The table lists this clonotype with a few counts. This sequence joins TRBV3-1 and TRBJ2-1, with D hard to call. The CDR3 totals 12 residues. V lost 0 bases and J 6 bases, leaving 3 bases between the germline ends. Germline V gene sequence: CDR1 LGHDT, CDR2 YNNKEL (reference sequence). The CDR3 loop is CASSQDINEQFF. Here the CDR3 DNA reads TGTGCCAGCAGCCAAGATATCAATGAGCAGTTCTTC.

V gene TRBV27 combines with J gene TRBJ2-7; D gene ambiguous. Trimming stripped 0 bases from V and 1 base from J, with 7 bases between. Per germline, CDR1 MNHEY and CDR2 SMNVEV (reference sequence). The CDR3 extends over 14 amino acids. The CDR3 is CASSLSDLSYEQYF. As DNA, the CDR3 is TGTGCCAGCAGTTTATCCGATTTATCCTACGAGCAGTACTTC.

The chain couples TRBV5-1 to TRBJ2-3; no clear D gene. V lost 1 base and J 2 bases, leaving 5 bases between the germline ends. This CDR3 has 13 residues. The germline V gene has CDR1 SGHRS and CDR2 YFSETQ. The CDR3 region has the DNA TGCGCCAGCAGCTTGATCCACACAGATACGCAGTATTTT. Translating gives CASSLIHTDTQYF. The whole variable domain, remainder taken from reference TRBV5-1 and TRBJ2-3, is KAGVTQTPRYLIKTRGQQVTLSCSPISGHRSVSWYQQTPGQGLQFLFEYFSETQRNKGNFPGRFSGRQFSNSRSEMNVSTLELGDSALYLCASSLIHTDTQYFGPGTRLTVL.

This clonotype was seen many times. The rearrangement joins TRBV6-2 or TRBV6-3 to TRBJ2-1; possible D gene TRBD2, 6 bases. In germline, CDR1 is MNHEY, CDR2 SVGEGT. Trimming took 4 bases from V and 3 from J, leaving 13 bases between them. This CDR3 contains 15 residues. The CDR3 spells CASSLIAAIYNEQFF. The CDR3 region has the DNA TGTGCCAGCAGTTTAATAGCGGCCATCTACAATGAGCAGTTCTTC.

The rearrangement joins TRBV4-2 to TRBJ2-1, with D perhaps being TRBD1 or TRBD2 (5 bases each). In germline, CDR1 is LGHNA, CDR2 YNFKEQ. The CDR3 runs to 17 residues. Deletions cut 2 bases from V and 3 bases from J, with 17 bases between. CDR3 in DNA: TGTGCCAGCAGCCAACCCCCCGGGGCCCCCGGCTACAATGAGCAGTTCTTC. The encoded protein is CASSQPPGAPGYNEQFF.

This clonotype turned up a few times. The gene calls are TRBV20-1 and TRBJ2-3, with 13 bases lining up with TRBD2. Germline CDR1 and CDR2: DFQATT and SNEGSKA (reference sequence). The CDR3 contains 14 residues. With V trimmed by 6 bases and J by 6 bases, 6 bases remained unmatched. Here the CDR3 DNA reads TGCAGTGCCCCGGGACTAGCGGGGTTCGATACGCAGTATTTT. It encodes CSAPGLAGFDTQYF.

This clonotype was detected a few times. The chain uses TRBV15 and TRBJ2-1; TRBD2 matches 8 bases. This CDR3 spans 14 amino acids. Germline V CDR1 and CDR2: LNHNV, YYDKDF (reference sequence). The trim removed 5 bases at V and 4 bases at J, leaving 4 bases unmatched. The CDR3, as DNA: TGTGCCACCAGCCCGGGAGGGGATTACAATGAGCAGTTCTTC. As protein: CATSPGGDYNEQFF.